The TCR beta chain under discussion was sequenced for a study of blood T cell repertoires in COVID-19 (dated by TCRdb to the early 2020s). As for the study more broadly: Samples covering the acute and convalescent phases of COVID-19 were provided by collaborators in the United States, Italy and Spain. Sample metadata almost always included a de-identified subject ID, COVID-19 status, age in years and sex. The dataset comprised deeply sampled blood TCRbeta repertoires from subjects exposed to, actively infected with, or recovered from COVID-19. Where HLA class I and class II types were available, the types were taken from metadata supplied by the sample provider, not from assay-based typing. A freely available public database, intended as a resource for researchers studying the immune response to SARS-CoV-2, is where the repertoires were released. Samples were obtained from the ongoing ImmuneRACE study (first 160 participants) and from over 1,000 subjects provided by 6 global collaborators. The material from the prospective study consisted of cDNA or gDNA derived from T cells, B-cell-depleted T cells, or PBMCs. What the research found in general, with its limitations: The amount of clinical and demographic metadata varied by source and participant and was provided uncurated.

With regard to this clone: Its cognate antigen has yet to be identified. No much larger clone is present one base from it, and per-base qualities are unavailable.

The immunoSEQ Assay, a bias-controlled multiplex PCR, was used to amplify TCRbeta CDR3 regions from genomic DNA. The authors' pipeline ran thus. Nucleated cell counts per sample were estimated from amplification of reference gene primers within the assay. Sequence reads were collapsed and filtered to measure the absolute abundance of every unique TCRbeta CDR3 rearrangement. Productive Simpson clonality was computed per sample as the square root of Simpson's diversity index over productive rearrangements. Sourced from immuneACCESS, this table was stored by TCRdb with only in-frame sequences that have V and J called. A share of the clones is absent; for the studies checked, an unresolved V gene accounts for under half, and the remainder has no known explanation. The V and J calls and clone size come from that table; D and trimming were worked out from the DNA. The sample table lists tens of thousands of clones, 86% of them with a count of one. Roughly 25% of the sample belongs to the ten largest clones.

The collaborating institutions used their own protocols to collect whole blood in K2EDTA tubes. For TCRbeta analysis, collaborators shipped samples in one of three forms: frozen whole blood, isolated PBMCs, or DNA extracted from either of those sample types. The source material was peripheral blood. This TCR came from a human donor in a cohort sampled during active COVID-19.

The base sequence is TGTGCCAGCAGTTACTCGCCAGCCTACGAGCAGTACTTC. Its protein is CASSYSPAYEQYF. The V and J genes are TRBV6-5 and TRBJ2-7, with the D gene uncertain. The CDR3, cysteine through phenylalanine, is 13 amino acids long. Here the CDR3 DNA is all that survives: 39 bases in frame from base 1. CDR1 MNHEY and CDR2 SVGAGI are derived from the germline V gene. V loses 0 bases of germline sequence and J loses 2 bases, and the interval between the two ends is 5 bases.